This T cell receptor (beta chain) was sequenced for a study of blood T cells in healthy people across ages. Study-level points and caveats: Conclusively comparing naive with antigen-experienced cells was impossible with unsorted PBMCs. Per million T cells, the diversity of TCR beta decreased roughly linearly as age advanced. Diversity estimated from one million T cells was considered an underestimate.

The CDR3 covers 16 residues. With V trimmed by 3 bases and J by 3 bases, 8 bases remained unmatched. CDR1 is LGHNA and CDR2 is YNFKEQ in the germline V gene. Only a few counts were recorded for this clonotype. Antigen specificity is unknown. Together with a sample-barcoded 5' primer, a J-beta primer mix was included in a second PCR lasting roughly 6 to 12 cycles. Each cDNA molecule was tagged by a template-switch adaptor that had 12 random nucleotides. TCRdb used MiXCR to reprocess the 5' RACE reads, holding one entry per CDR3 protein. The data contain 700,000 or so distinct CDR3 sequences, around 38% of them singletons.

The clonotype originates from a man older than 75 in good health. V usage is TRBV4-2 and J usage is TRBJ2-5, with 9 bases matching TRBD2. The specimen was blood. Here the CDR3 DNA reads TGTGCCAGCAGCCAGGCTAGCGGGACACCCAAAGAGACCCAGTACTTC. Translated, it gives CASSQASGTPKETQYF.